The 29 T cell receptor beta chains below all came from one sample that was sequenced in a study of T-cell memory formation after mild COVID-19. From the 5' RACE reads, TCRdb called clonotypes with MiXCR, one entry per CDR3 protein. The sample consists of 110,000 to 150,000 distinct CDR3 sequences, roughly 24% of them appearing once. Sequenced input: PBMCs or a T cell subset sorted from them (not recorded which). Receptor source: an adult woman who had mild COVID-19 (a few samples of this study predate the infection). Cell type and time point are not known.

The chain couples TRBV7-3 to TRBJ2-5, with 8 bases aligning to TRBD1. This CDR3 has 15 residues. The germline V gene encodes CDR1 SGHTA and CDR2 FQGTGA. Germline trimming cut 6 bases from V and 1 base from J; bases unmatched to any gene: 7. This CDR3 is CASRSDTGGQETQYF. CDR3 sequence (DNA): TGTGCCAGCAGGTCAGATACAGGGGGCCAAGAGACCCAGTACTTC.

The V gene is TRBV24-1, the J gene TRBJ2-7; 10 bases are shared with TRBD1. Trimming cost V 3 bases and J 5 bases; bases outside gene matches: 3. The V gene's germline CDR1 is KGHDR and CDR2 SFDVKD. The CDR3 is made up of 14 amino acids. Written as DNA, the CDR3 is TGTGCCACCAGTGATAGACAGGGGGCTCACGAGCAGTACTTC. Its translation is CATSDRQGAHEQYF.

Only a few counts were recorded for this clonotype. This rearrangement joins TRBV4-1 to TRBJ1-1; D gene unclear. In germline, CDR1 is MGHRA, CDR2 YSYEKL. CDR3 length equals 17 residues. Trimming shortened V by 1 base and J by 1 base, and 16 bases separated the two germline ends. The CDR3 nucleotides read TGCGCCAGCAGCCAAGGTGGACCGTGGGCGGGGAACACTGAAGCTTTCTTT. Translation gives CASSQGGPWAGNTEAFF.

This clonotype was counted only a few times. This chain connects TRBV5-6 to TRBJ2-1; TRBD2 matches at 12 bases. The CDR3 runs to 20 residues. Germline assignment: CDR1 SGHDT and CDR2 YYEEEE. Unmatched junction bases numbered 16, after V lost 0 bases and J lost 6 bases. CDR3 in amino acids: CASSLVLAGGARILGNEQFF. The CDR3 DNA follows: TGTGCCAGCAGCTTGGTCCTAGCGGGAGGGGCGCGGATCCTAGGCAATGAGCAGTTCTTC.

This clonotype was counted only a few times. V gene TRBV19 combines with J gene TRBJ1-5, with D perhaps matching TRBD1 (5 bases). In germline, CDR1 is LNHDA, CDR2 SQIVND (reference sequence). The CDR3 is 14 residues long. With 3 bases removed from V and 5 bases from J, the gap between germline ends came to 11 bases. This chain's CDR3 is CASSIGGDYQPQHF. The CDR3 DNA sequence: TGTGCCAGTAGTATTGGGGGGGACTATCAGCCCCAGCATTTT.

This chain uses TRBV7-9 with TRBJ1-1; no clear D gene. The CDR3 runs 12 residues. With 0 bases removed from V and 4 bases from J, the gap between germline ends came to 3 bases. CDR1 is SEHNR, CDR2 FQNEAQ, per germline (reference sequence). CDR3 residues: CASSLAPTEAFF. DNA of the CDR3: TGTGCCAGCAGCTTAGCCCCCACTGAAGCTTTCTTT.

V and J are TRBV20-1 and TRBJ1-4; no definite D call. Germline V gene data show CDR1 as DFQATT and CDR2 as SNEGSKA (reference sequence). This CDR3 contains 17 residues. Trimming removed 0 bases from V and 0 bases from J, with 14 bases in between. The CDR3 loop reads CSARDKETASTNEKLFF. The CDR3 DNA reads TGCAGTGCTAGAGATAAGGAAACAGCATCAACTAATGAAAAACTGTTTTTT.

There are a few counts of this clonotype. The chain links TRBV15 to TRBJ1-4, with D perhaps matching TRBD1 (5 bases). Germline CDR1 reads LNHNV; CDR2 reads YYDKDF (reference sequence). The CDR3 has 16 residues. Between the trimmed V and J ends, which lost 5 bases and 0 bases, there was a span of 13 bases. Written as DNA, the CDR3 is TGTGCCACCAGCGGACAAAGGGTCGCAACTAATGAAAAACTGTTTTTT. It is translated as CATSGQRVATNEKLFF.

This chain connects TRBV7-9 to TRBJ2-1; 7 nucleotides align to TRBD1. Germline lookup yields CDR1 SEHNR and CDR2 FQNEAQ (reference sequence). CDR3 length: 18 residues. Trimming cost V 5 bases and J 0 bases; bases outside gene matches: 13. CDR3 sequence: CASSPPVGTADSYNEQFF. The CDR3 DNA is TGTGCCAGCAGCCCGCCTGTAGGGACAGCGGACTCCTACAATGAGCAGTTCTTC.

This clonotype was observed a few times. J is TRBJ1-5 and V is TRBV24-1, with TRBD1 matching 8 bases. The germline V gene has CDR1 KGHDR and CDR2 SFDVKD. J gave up 3 bases and V 7 bases, and 7 bases lay outside the gene matches. This CDR3 spans 15 amino acids. CDR3 residues: CATSGSGGYNQPQHF. The DNA of the CDR3 is TGTGCCACCAGCGGCTCAGGGGGCTACAATCAGCCCCAGCATTTT.

Details on this clonotype: Relative to the germline gene, one junction end is altered; a read error may explain this. The V gene is TRBV5-6, the J gene TRBJ2-7; D perhaps matches TRBD1 (5 bases). In germline, CDR1 is SGHDT, CDR2 YYEEEE. This CDR3 has 12 residues. In nucleotides, the CDR3 is TGTGCCAGCAGCTCCGACAGCTACGAGAAGTACTTC. Encoded protein: CASSSDSYEKYF.

This clonotype was seen a few times. The chain uses TRBV12-3 or TRBV12-4 and TRBJ1-5, with a tentative D call TRBD1 (6 bases). This CDR3 contains 14 residues. V was clipped by 6 bases and J by 6 bases, with 15 bases between them. CDR3 sequence reads: CASRSGAQGQPQHF. Written as DNA, the CDR3 is TGTGCCAGCAGATCAGGGGCGCAGGGTCAGCCCCAGCATTTT.

This rearrangement joins TRBV27 to TRBJ2-7; the D call may be TRBD1 or TRBD2 (5 bases each). This CDR3 region has 16 residues. Trimming shortened V by 0 bases and J by 2 bases, and 14 bases separated the two germline ends. Germline V CDR1 and CDR2: MNHEY, SMNVEV (reference sequence). CDR3 coding DNA: TGTGCCAGCAGTTTATCGATCCTTCGGGACCCCTACGAGCAGTACTTC. Its protein product is CASSLSILRDPYEQYF.

This chain connects TRBV6-6 to TRBJ2-2; D call uncertain. V lost 4 bases and J lost 1, with 7 bases in between. This CDR3 contains 14 residues. Per germline, CDR1 MNHNY and CDR2 SVGAGI (reference sequence). The CDR3 here is CASSFRRNTGELFF. CDR3 DNA sequence: TGTGCCAGCAGTTTCCGACGGAACACCGGGGAGCTGTTTTTT.

The chain couples TRBV11-2 to TRBJ1-5, with 7 bases matching TRBD1. V lost 5 bases to trimming and J lost 11 bases; unmatched junction nucleotides: 6. The CDR3 runs to 12 residues. CDR1 SGHAT and CDR2 FQNNGV come from the germline V gene. The CDR3 reads CASSIWGQSQHF. As DNA, the CDR3 is TGTGCCAGCAGCATCTGGGGACAGTCCCAGCATTTT.

The table lists this clonotype with a few counts. The chain recombines TRBV29-1 with TRBJ2-3; D is uncertain. Deletions cut 6 bases from V and 2 bases from J, with 6 bases between. The CDR3 sequence is 11 residues long. CDR1 and CDR2 from the germline V gene are SQVTM and ANQGSEA. The CDR3 spells CSVRPTDTQYF. The CDR3 DNA is TGCAGCGTGAGGCCCACAGATACGCAGTATTTT.

This clonotype appeared once. CDR3 sequence (DNA): TGTGCCAGCACGGACAGGGCCGACTACGAGCAGTACTTC. It encodes CASTDRADYEQYF. This chain uses TRBV2 with TRBJ2-7, with 8 bases that match TRBD1. CDR1 is SNHLY and CDR2 is FYNNEI in the germline V gene. This CDR3 spans 13 amino acids. V lost 7 bases, J lost 3 bases, and 5 bases stayed unmatched.

This clonotype was picked up a small number of times. The CDR3 loop is CASSLSGDSYEQYF. The CDR3 DNA reads TGTGCCAGCAGTTTGTCGGGGGACTCCTACGAGCAGTACTTC. The J gene is TRBJ2-7, the V gene TRBV27, with D perhaps TRBD2 (6 bases). Trimming pared 3 bases from V and 0 bases from J, leaving 9 bases between. This CDR3 contains 14 residues. The germline V gene encodes CDR1 MNHEY and CDR2 SMNVEV (reference sequence).

The chain is built from TRBV15 and TRBJ2-2; D tentatively reads TRBD1 or TRBD2 (5 bases each). In germline, CDR1 is LNHNV, CDR2 YYDKDF (reference sequence). V lost 0 bases to trimming and J lost 4 bases, with 12 bases between them. The CDR3 is made up of 16 amino acids. CDR3 sequence: CATSRDPPGATGELFF. The CDR3 coding sequence is TGTGCCACCAGCAGAGATCCCCCCGGGGCCACCGGGGAGCTGTTTTTT.

The chain has TRBV29-1 and TRBJ1-2, with unresolved D. Trimming shortened V by 5 bases and J by 7 bases, and 14 bases separated the two germline ends. This CDR3 is built from 12 residues. Germline V CDR1 and CDR2: SQVTM, ANQGSEA. The CDR3 DNA reads as TGCAGCGTTCGCCCGGTGGATGGTGGCTACACCTTC. Translating it yields CSVRPVDGGYTF. Full variable domain (outside the CDR3, taken from reference TRBV29-1 and TRBJ1-2): SAVISQKPSRDICQRGTSLTIQCQVDSQVTMMFWYRQQPGQSLTLIATANQGSEATYESGFVIDKFPISRPNLTFSTLTVSNMSPEDSSIYLCSVRPVDGGYTFGSGTRLTVV.

Only one count was recorded for this clonotype. A much larger clone differs from this one at a single base, so this may be a read error. J is TRBJ2-7 and V is TRBV20-1; a weak D match, TRBD2 (5 bases). This CDR3 region has 12 residues. Germline V lookup: CDR1 DFQATT, CDR2 SNEGSKA (reference sequence). The CDR3 sequence: CSSRDGDYEQYF. Here the CDR3 DNA reads TGCAGTTCTAGAGACGGGGACTACGAGCAGTACTTC.

This clonotype has more than one count but fewer than ten. This rearrangement joins TRBV7-3 to TRBJ2-1, with TRBD2 matching 10 bases. The J segment lost 5 bases and the V segment lost 5 bases, leaving 9 bases of the junction unmatched. CDR1 is SGHTA and CDR2 is FQGTGA in the germline V gene. The CDR3 length is 16 residues. This chain's CDR3 is CASSPTGLAQDNEQFF. The CDR3 DNA sequence: TGTGCCAGCAGCCCCACGGGACTAGCGCAAGACAATGAGCAGTTCTTC.

V gene TRBV6-4 combines with J gene TRBJ1-1, with D possibly TRBD1 on 5 matching bases. Germline CDR1 and CDR2: MRHNA and SNTAGT. Trimming shortened V by 6 bases and J by 5 bases, and 13 bases separated the two germline ends. The CDR3 contains 13 residues. CDR3 protein: CASRGPGGTEAFF. The CDR3 DNA is TGTGCCAGCAGGGGACCGGGGGGGACTGAAGCTTTCTTT.

The table lists this clonotype with a few counts. The chain links TRBV4-2 to TRBJ1-5; no clear D gene. V lost 1 base and J lost 4, with 14 bases in between. Germline V CDR1 and CDR2: LGHNA, YNFKEQ. The CDR3 has 16 amino acids. In DNA, the CDR3 is TGTGCCAGCAGCCAAGGCACCGGGAACCTAAATCAGCCCCAGCATTTT. It yields the protein CASSQGTGNLNQPQHF.

This clonotype showed up just a few times. The chain is built from TRBV7-9 and TRBJ2-5; 10 bases align to TRBD2. Germline CDR1 and CDR2: SEHNR and FQNEAQ (reference sequence). Trimming took 3 bases from V and 4 from J; bases not matched to a gene: 5. This CDR3 has 15 residues. The CDR3 bases are TGTGCCAGCAGCTTGGGGGCTAGCGGGGGAGAGACCCAGTACTTC. It translates to CASSLGASGGETQYF.

This clonotype occurred a few times. The chain combines TRBV29-1 with TRBJ2-2; D ambiguous. The CDR3 has 16 residues. The V end was cut by 3 bases, the J end by 5 bases, with 19 bases between. Looked up from germline, CDR1 is SQVTM and CDR2 is ANQGSEA. Here the CDR3 reads CSVDPPQRVGTGELFF. CDR3 nucleotide sequence: TGCAGCGTTGACCCCCCTCAAAGGGTCGGGACCGGGGAGCTGTTTTTT.

The rearrangement links TRBV24-1 to TRBJ2-5, with a possible D match to TRBD2 (5 bases). Looked up from germline, CDR1 is KGHDR and CDR2 is SFDVKD. V was trimmed by 7 bases and J by 2 bases, leaving 10 bases between them. This CDR3 contains 13 residues. The DNA for the CDR3 is TGTGCCACCAGCGGGGTTTCGCAAGAGACCCAGTACTTC. This gives the protein CATSGVSQETQYF.

V and J are TRBV5-1 and TRBJ2-2; the match to TRBD2 covers 12 bases. The CDR3 is 18 amino acids. Losses at the gene ends were 4 bases for V and 1 base for J; bases not matched to a gene: 8. CDR1 SGHRS and CDR2 YFSETQ come from the germline V gene. The CDR3 nucleotides read TGCGCCAGCAGCCCGACTAGCGGGGGTAAACTGAACACCGGGGAGCTGTTTTTT. This translates into CASSPTSGGKLNTGELFF.

This clonotype was seen only a few times. The chain couples TRBV7-9 to TRBJ2-7, with 7 bases that match TRBD1. The CDR3 sequence is 13 residues long. Trimming took 5 bases from V and 6 from J; bases not matched to a gene: 7. The germline V gene encodes CDR1 SEHNR and CDR2 FQNEAQ (reference sequence). CDR3: CASSPTGSSEQYF. In DNA, the CDR3 is TGTGCCAGCAGCCCGACAGGGTCTTCCGAGCAGTACTTC.